These 15 T cell receptor beta chains were sequenced from one sample in a study of blood T cell repertoires in COVID-19. Only in-frame clones appear in the TCRdb table, and some are missing; sequencing was by immunoSEQ multiplex PCR. The data show roughly 120,000 clones, just over 90% seen once. Sequences were obtained from peripheral blood. These receptors all come from a human donor with active COVID-19. The donor label of this sample is uncertain.

The chain has TRBV4-1 and TRBJ1-1; no reliable D call. The germline V gene encodes CDR1 MGHRA and CDR2 YSYEKL. Deletions cut 1 base from V and 7 bases from J, with 13 bases between. CDR3 length: 14 residues. CDR3 region: CASSQGPSLIEAFF. The CDR3 coding sequence is TGCGCCAGCAGCCAAGGTCCCTCACTAATTGAAGCTTTCTTT.

The rearrangement links TRBV5-6 to TRBJ2-7; 8 positions agree with TRBD1. V lost 0 bases and J lost 6; bases outside the gene matches: 5. Germline CDR1 is SGHDT and CDR2 is YYEEEE. The CDR3 has 14 amino acids. CDR3 nucleotides: TGTGCCAGCAGCTTGGCTGGACAGGGCGCCGAGCAGTACTTC. This encodes CASSLAGQGAEQYF.

The chain employs TRBV7-9 and TRBJ1-5; D gene ambiguous. CDR3 length: 13 amino acids. CDR1 and CDR2 (germline): SEHNR, FQNEAQ (reference sequence). V was clipped by 5 bases and J by 0 bases, with 5 bases between them. The CDR3 region is CASSQISNQPQHF. DNA of the CDR3: TGTGCCAGCAGCCAGATTAGCAATCAGCCCCAGCATTTT.

The CDR3 nucleotides are TGTGCCAGCAGCTTAGATATAGCTTCGTCCTACAATGAGCAGTTCTTC. This encodes CASSLDIASSYNEQFF. V and J are TRBV11-2 and TRBJ2-1, with D hard to call. The germline V gene encodes CDR1 SGHAT and CDR2 FQNNGV. This CDR3 comprises 16 residues. V lost 0 bases and J lost 1, with 10 bases in between.

V gene TRBV27 combines with J gene TRBJ1-5; the match to TRBD1 covers 11 bases. Germline lookup yields CDR1 MNHEY and CDR2 SMNVEV (reference sequence). The CDR3 contains 15 residues. V was pared by 6 bases and J by 4 bases, with 5 bases of the junction left unmatched. CDR3 amino acids: CASSWTGGENQPQHF. Written as DNA, the CDR3 is TGTGCCAGCAGCTGGACAGGGGGCGAGAATCAGCCCCAGCATTTT.

The chain recombines TRBV24-1 with TRBJ2-1; D remains ambiguous. The V gene lost 5 bases and the J gene lost 8 bases, with 12 bases spanning the gap. Germline CDR1 and CDR2: KGHDR and SFDVKD. This CDR3 is 13 amino acids long. This chain's CDR3 is CATSARFADEQFF. The CDR3 coding sequence is TGTGCCACCAGTGCCCGGTTCGCGGATGAGCAGTTCTTC.

On this clone: Other nucleotide sequences in the sample specify the same CDR3. The chain carries TRBV5-4 and TRBJ1-2; D might be TRBD1 (6 bases). CDR1 and CDR2 from the germline V gene are SGHNT and YYREEE (reference sequence). The ends were cut back, 4 bases at V and 2 bases at J, with 9 bases in the middle. The CDR3 spans 13 residues. CDR3 in amino acids: CASSLGQNYGYTF. The CDR3, as DNA: TGTGCCAGCAGCCTAGGACAGAACTATGGCTACACCTTC.

The chain employs TRBV20-1 and TRBJ1-5, with 9 bases aligning to TRBD1. Germline assignment: CDR1 DFQATT and CDR2 SNEGSKA (reference sequence). CDR3 length: 16 amino acids. Losses at the gene ends were 3 bases for V and 4 bases for J; bases not matched to a gene: 10. CDR3 amino acids: CSASGGGQGMNQPQHF. In DNA, the CDR3 is TGCAGTGCTAGTGGGGGGGGACAGGGCATGAATCAGCCCCAGCATTTT.

Details on this clone: Other nucleotide sequences in the sample specify the same CDR3. The rearrangement uses TRBV9 and TRBJ2-1; 7 nucleotides match TRBD2. The length of the CDR3 is 15 residues. The J segment lost 4 bases and the V segment lost 0 bases, leaving 4 bases of the junction unmatched. Per germline, CDR1 SGDLS and CDR2 YYNGEE. CDR3 residues: CASSVGSGAYNEQFF. The CDR3, as DNA: TGTGCCAGCAGCGTAGGGAGCGGGGCATACAATGAGCAGTTCTTC.

This clone was seen a few times. The CDR3 bases are TGTGCCAGCAGTTTTGGACAGGGTTCAGTCGGCTACACCTTC. Protein: CASSFGQGSVGYTF. The chain has TRBV27 and TRBJ1-2; TRBD1 agrees at 8 bases. The CDR3 contains 14 residues. Germline CDR1 reads MNHEY; CDR2 reads SMNVEV (reference sequence). V dropped 3 bases and J dropped 8; count of bases not matched to a gene: 8.

The chain links TRBV6-1 to TRBJ1-2, with D uncertain. V was shortened by 1 base and J by 4 bases, with 7 bases between the two germline ends. From germline, CDR1 is MNHNS and CDR2 SASEGT. This CDR3 is 13 amino acids long. DNA of the CDR3: TGTGCCAGCAGTGAAGGCAGATCCTATGGCTACACCTTC. This translates into CASSEGRSYGYTF.

The CDR3 region is CASSLIGQGYEQYF. In DNA form, the CDR3 reads TGTGCCAGCAGCTTAATAGGACAGGGCTACGAGCAGTACTTC. The V call is TRBV7-2, the J call TRBJ2-7, with TRBD1 matching over 8 bases. CDR3 length: 14 amino acids. V gave up 2 bases and J gave up 3 bases; unmatched junction bases: 3. The germline CDR1 and CDR2 sequences are SGHTA and FQGNSA.

The chain employs TRBV19 and TRBJ2-2, with D possibly TRBD2 on 6 matching bases. The CDR3 has 14 residues. The ends were cut back, 7 bases at V and 5 bases at J, with 14 bases in the middle. Germline CDR1 reads LNHDA; CDR2 reads SQIVND (reference sequence). In DNA form, the CDR3 reads TGTGCCAGTACCCTGCAGGCGGGAACCGGGGAGCTGTTTTTT. Protein sequence: CASTLQAGTGELFF.

This chain links TRBV12-2 with TRBJ2-1; the table's D call TRBD1 went unverified against the DNA. TRBV12-2 has pseudogene status. The length of the CDR3 is 14 residues. The CDR3 region is CASRFRGRYNEQFF. The CDR3 DNA sequence: TGTGCAAGTCGCTTCAGGGGCAGGTACAATGAGCAGTTCTTC.

The chain recombines TRBV18 with TRBJ2-5; D is perhaps TRBD2 (6 bases). The CDR3 extends over 13 amino acids. The V end was cut by 3 bases, the J end by 4 bases, with 9 bases between. Germline V CDR1 and CDR2: KGHSH, LQKENI. For the CDR3, the DNA is TGTGCCAGCTCACCTAGAGCGGGAGAGACCCAGTACTTC. Encoded protein: CASSPRAGETQYF. Drawing the rest from reference TRBV18 and TRBJ2-5, the complete variable domain is NAGVMQNPRHLVRRRGQEARLRCSPMKGHSHVYWYRQLPEEGLKFMVYLQKENIIDESGMPKERFSAEFPKEGPSILRIQQVVRGDSAAYFCASSPRAGETQYFGPGTRLLVL.